These 4 T cell receptor beta chains originate from one sample sequenced in a study of cytomegalovirus exposure and HLA in healthy donors. Clones were sequenced by immunoSEQ multiplex PCR, and TCRdb holds only the in-frame ones, with some missing. The sample shows about 180,000 clones, around nine tenths of them seen only once. Sequencing was done on a sample of PBMCs. The receptors here all came from a man between 18 and 35 years old in good health and CMV-seropositive.

This chain connects TRBV5-1 to TRBJ2-3; 13 bases line up with TRBD2. V was pared by 4 bases and J by 4 bases, with 3 bases of the junction left unmatched. Germline loops: CDR1 SGHRS, CDR2 YFSETQ. CDR3 size: 15 residues. CDR3 sequence: CASSRTSGSPDTQYF. CDR3 DNA sequence: TGCGCCAGCAGCCGGACTAGCGGGAGTCCAGATACGCAGTATTTT.

The gene calls are TRBV6-5 and TRBJ1-4; a weak D match, TRBD1 (5 bases). There are 15 residues in the CDR3. Germline CDR1 reads MNHEY; CDR2 reads SVGAGI. V shed 7 bases and J shed 10 bases, with 22 bases lying between them. The CDR3 is CASTSGPSRLGKLFF. In nucleotides, the CDR3 is TGTGCCAGCACCTCAGGGCCGAGTCGGTTAGGAAAACTGTTTTTT.

This sequence joins TRBV9 and TRBJ2-7; unclear D gene. The CDR3 loop spans 14 amino acids. Per germline, CDR1 SGDLS and CDR2 YYNGEE. Trimming stripped 0 bases from V and 6 bases from J, with 13 bases between. CDR3 sequence: CASSVEGDLSEQYF. The CDR3 coding sequence is TGTGCCAGCAGCGTAGAAGGTGACTTGAGCGAGCAGTACTTC.

The chain joins TRBV5-1 to TRBJ2-1; D unresolved. The V gene's germline CDR1 is SGHRS and CDR2 YFSETQ. The ends were cut back, 0 bases at V and 1 base at J, with 2 bases in the middle. This CDR3 is built from 13 residues. CDR3 coding DNA: TGCGCCAGCAGCTTGGCGTCCTACAATGAGCAGTTCTTC. Encoded protein: CASSLASYNEQFF.